This TCR beta chain was sequenced during a study of blood T cell repertoires in COVID-19. The CDR3 runs to 14 residues. CDR1 is SGHRS and CDR2 is YFSETQ in the germline V gene. The V and J ends lost 2 bases and 8 bases respectively, with 13 bases between them. Clones were read by immunoSEQ multiplex PCR, and TCRdb kept only the in-frame ones, dropping some. Among roughly 280,000 clones listed, roughly nine tenths were seen once. Sequencing was carried out using peripheral blood. The chain has TRBV5-1 and TRBJ1-4; D remains ambiguous. The origin of this receptor is a man between 18 and 35 years old with active or convalescent COVID-19. This chain's CDR3 is CASSFTAVEEKLFF. The CDR3 bases are TGCGCCAGCAGCTTTACAGCGGTAGAAGAAAAACTGTTTTTT.